This is a list of T cell receptor beta chains from one sample in a study of technical replicates of blood from a handful of donors. TCRdb's table, derived via immunoSEQ multiplex PCR, lists solely in-frame clones and lacks some. The data show approximately 100,000 clones, 96% seen once. What was sequenced was T cells isolated from PBMCs. The receptors derive from a human donor in good health. The CDR3 runs from the conserved cysteine through the conserved F or W. Fields, in order: CDR3 protein, V gene, J gene.

CASSYSGGRGIDTQYF	TRBV6-5	TRBJ2-3
CASSYVGRAGYEQYF	TRBV5-6	TRBJ2-7
CASSPTAGQETQYF	TRBV18	TRBJ2-5
CASSLGGSPSGNTIYF	TRBV5-4	TRBJ1-3
CASSQDGGATEAFF	TRBV4-1	TRBJ1-1
CASSVTWTSGGATYEQYF	TRBV6-1	TRBJ2-7
CASSQGHGDTQYF	TRBV4-1	TRBJ2-3
CASSIGTGAYEQYF	TRBV19	TRBJ2-7
CANAPGFRGAYDGYTF	TRBV27	TRBJ1-2
CASSLNGGSYNEQFF	TRBV7-7	TRBJ2-1
CASSPWTAHTEAFF	TRBV9	TRBJ1-1
CARSLLTAVSRALPLYNEQFF	TRBV5-3	TRBJ2-1
CASSLMGGTGELFF	TRBV6-4	TRBJ2-2
CASSSYELAGELFF	TRBV5-4	TRBJ2-2
CASSGRTGGGYGYTF	TRBV6-1	TRBJ1-2
CATQPGTSVRGTQYF	TRBV7-9	TRBJ2-5
CASSRLDSNTGELFF	TRBV19	TRBJ2-2
CASSWTGTDGYTF	TRBV11-2	TRBJ1-2
CASNRGKRETQYF	TRBV7-3	TRBJ2-5
CASSELGTSYNEQFF	TRBV6-1	TRBJ2-1
CASSASRLRAYEQYF	TRBV27	TRBJ2-7
CASSSPVPGALEKLFF	TRBV28	TRBJ1-4
CASSLSRNYGYTF	TRBV27	TRBJ1-2
CASRSGTGQEKLFF	TRBV5-1	TRBJ1-4
CASRYDRGSYGYTF	TRBV5-6	TRBJ1-2
CASSQVTGQGQTIYF	TRBV4-1	TRBJ1-3
CATSGTALVNEQFF	TRBV10-3	TRBJ2-1
CASSLQSGGADTQYF	TRBV4-2	TRBJ2-3
CASSAYTGKGEQYF	TRBV4-1	TRBJ2-7
CASSYSRTGSGELFF	TRBV6-5	TRBJ2-2
CASSIGQGVSNQPQHF	TRBV19	TRBJ1-5
CASGGQESYEQYF	TRBV9	TRBJ2-7
CAISESTVPGQDYEQYF	TRBV10-3	TRBJ2-7
CASSLYQQETQYF	TRBV7-8	TRBJ2-5
CSVIYSGYEQYF	TRBV29-1	.
CASSPPVGGVQETQYF	TRBV28	TRBJ2-5
CASSQLAESNLLNTEAFF	TRBV16	TRBJ1-1
CASGLNGNNEQFF	TRBV7-3	TRBJ2-1
CASSSPGTVYEKLFF	TRBV7-8	TRBJ1-4
CASSLGQGPNEQFF	TRBV5-1	TRBJ2-1
CASSANRDRENSPLHF	TRBV9	TRBJ1-6
CASSLGGSATEAFF	TRBV28	TRBJ1-1
CASRLRSGGTSGRISYNEQFF	TRBV5-1	TRBJ2-1
CASKPGLLQETQYF	TRBV19	TRBJ2-5
CASSSTDSGETQYF	TRBV5-1	TRBJ2-5
CASSQERGAEAFF	TRBV4-1	TRBJ1-1
CASSQERGRSGTREQYF	TRBV4-1	TRBJ2-7
CASRTASDFETQYF	TRBV5-1	TRBJ2-5
CASSVPAGGPPDTQYF	TRBV9	TRBJ2-3
CASSITGQSYEQYF	TRBV9	TRBJ2-7
CASSGQGGEQYF	TRBV2	TRBJ2-7
CASSLSVSSYNEQFF	TRBV5-1	TRBJ2-1
CASSQRTGPGEQFF	TRBV4-2	TRBJ2-1
CAWSAGDRGQETQYF	TRBV30	TRBJ2-5